A single sample is the source of the 5 T cell receptor beta chains below, sequenced in a study of blood T cell repertoires in COVID-19. Only in-frame clones appear in the TCRdb table, and some are missing; sequencing was by immunoSEQ multiplex PCR. Of approximately 82,000 clones listed, around 88% were seen once; the top ten hold more than 0.95%. The source material was PBMCs or T cells enriched from blood (not recorded which). The receptor source for this set is a woman aged 45-65 years with acute COVID-19.

The chain carries TRBV27 and TRBJ1-1, with D unclear. The CDR3 covers 13 residues. Germline V gene lookup returns CDR1 MNHEY and CDR2 SMNVEV (reference sequence). V lost 4 bases, J lost 1 base, and 7 bases lay in between. CDR3 region: CASSYGSNTEAFF. DNA of the CDR3: TGTGCCAGCAGTTACGGTTCGAACACTGAAGCTTTCTTT.

V is TRBV6-5 and J is TRBJ1-6; D call uncertain. Trimming pared 2 bases from V and 7 bases from J, leaving 3 bases between. Germline assignment: CDR1 MNHEY and CDR2 SVGAGI. This CDR3 region has 12 residues. CDR3 loop: CASSYPNSPLHF. The DNA for the CDR3 is TGTGCCAGCAGTTACCCGAATTCACCCCTCCACTTT.

The J gene is TRBJ2-5, the V gene TRBV5-1, with 10 bases aligning to TRBD1. This CDR3 is built from 14 residues. CDR1 and CDR2 from the germline V gene are SGHRS and YFSETQ. The J segment lost 3 bases and the V segment lost 4 bases, leaving 3 bases of the junction unmatched. The CDR3 here is CASSPGTGEETQYF. The DNA of the CDR3 is TGCGCCAGCAGCCCGGGGACAGGGGAAGAGACCCAGTACTTC.

The V call is TRBV2, the J call TRBJ2-2, with 8 bases aligning to TRBD1. The CDR3 is 13 residues long. Germline CDR1 SNHLY, CDR2 FYNNEI. V shed 6 bases, J shed 7 bases, and the junction held 4 bases outside the gene matches. The CDR3 DNA is TGTGCCAGCAGCAGGGGGCGTGGCGGGGAGCTGTTTTTT. Encoded protein: CASSRGRGGELFF.

The chain has TRBV21-1 and TRBJ1-4. TRBV21-1 is noted as a pseudogene. This CDR3 comprises 14 residues. CDR3 in amino acids: CASSKRVQRQKLFF. In nucleotides, the CDR3 is TGTGCCAGCAGCAAACGGGTCCAGAGGCAAAAACTGTTTTTT.